Presented here are 30 T cell receptor beta chains from one specimen sequenced in a study of blood T cell repertoires in COVID-19. Clones were sequenced by immunoSEQ multiplex PCR, and TCRdb holds only the in-frame ones, with some missing. Seen here are 200,000 to 250,000 clones, roughly 87% observed once, and the top ten hold about 9.3%. Source material: PBMCs or T cells enriched from blood (not recorded which). Source of these receptors: a man in his late teens or twenties with acute COVID-19.

This chain connects TRBV5-5 to TRBJ2-5; 9 bases match TRBD2. Germline V gene data show CDR1 as SGHKS and CDR2 as YYEKEE (reference sequence). This CDR3 has 17 amino acids. V gave up 5 bases and J gave up 1 base; unmatched junction bases: 12. This CDR3 is CASSPHLAGATQETQYF. CDR3 coding DNA: TGTGCCAGCAGTCCACATTTAGCGGGGGCGACCCAAGAGACCCAGTACTTC. Drawing the rest from reference TRBV5-5 and TRBJ2-5, the complete variable domain is DAGVTQSPTHLIKTRGQQVTLRCSPISGHKSVSWYQQVLGQGPQFIFQYYEKEERGRGNFPDRFSARQFPNYSSELNVNALLLGDSALYLCASSPHLAGATQETQYFGPGTRLLVL.

V gene TRBV30 combines with J gene TRBJ1-6; 8 positions match TRBD1. The CDR3 is made up of 16 amino acids. CDR1 is GTSNPN and CDR2 is SVGIG in the germline V gene (reference sequence). V dropped 6 bases and J dropped 0; count of bases not matched to a gene: 7. The CDR3 reads CACERTGSSYNSPLHF. The DNA of the CDR3 is TGTGCCTGTGAACGGACAGGGAGCTCCTATAATTCACCCCTCCACTTT. Combining the CDR3 with reference TRBV30 and TRBJ1-6 gives the whole variable domain SQTIHQWPATLVQPVGSPLSLECTVEGTSNPNLYWYRQAAGRGLQLLFYSVGIGQISSEVPQNLSASRPQDRQFILSSKKLLLSDSGFYLCACERTGSSYNSPLHFGNGTRLTVT.

The chain recombines TRBV18 with TRBJ2-4, with D hard to call. The V gene's germline CDR1 is KGHSH and CDR2 LQKENI. This CDR3 contains 13 residues. The V and J ends lost 3 bases and 0 bases respectively, with 3 bases between them. The CDR3 DNA follows: TGTGCCAGCTCACCCCTAGCCAAAAACATTCAGTACTTC. Translated, it gives CASSPLAKNIQYF.

The chain joins TRBV18 to TRBJ2-3, with 8 bases fitting TRBD2. V dropped 11 bases and J dropped 2; count of bases not matched to a gene: 6. Germline loops: CDR1 KGHSH, CDR2 LQKENI. The CDR3 length is 13 residues. CDR3 nucleotide sequence: TGTGCCTCCGGGGGGGGCTTCACAGATACGCAGTATTTT. Residues: CASGGGFTDTQYF.

The chain employs TRBV11-3 and TRBJ1-1, with 9 bases identical to TRBD1. The CDR3 runs to 14 residues. V dropped 6 bases and J dropped 3; count of bases not matched to a gene: 5. CDR1 SGHNT and CDR2 YENEEA come from the germline V gene. In DNA, the CDR3 is TGTGCCAGCAGTGACAGGGGGGGGTACACTGAAGCTTTCTTT. This encodes CASSDRGGYTEAFF. Supplemented by reference TRBV11-3 and TRBJ1-1, the full variable domain reads EAGVVQSPRYKIIEKKQPVAFWCNPISGHNTLYWYLQNLGQGPELLIRYENEEAVDDSQLPKDRFSAERLKGVDSTLKIQPAELGDSAVYLCASSDRGGYTEAFFGQGTRLTVV.

This clone has more than one count but fewer than ten. The rearrangement uses TRBV5-1 and TRBJ2-7; D unclear. The CDR3 sequence is 15 residues long. Germline CDR1 is SGHRS and CDR2 is YFSETQ. Trimming removed 5 bases from V and 2 bases from J, with 17 bases in between. CDR3 sequence (DNA): TGCGCCAGCAGGCCGATAGACAACCTCGCCTACGAGCAGTACTTC. This gives the protein CASRPIDNLAYEQYF.

This clone came up a few times. V gene TRBV5-1 combines with J gene TRBJ2-2; D may be TRBD1 (5 bases). V gave up 5 bases and J gave up 6 bases, with 11 bases separating them. CDR1 and CDR2 from the germline V gene are SGHRS and YFSETQ. This CDR3 is built from 13 residues. CDR3 sequence (DNA): TGCGCCAGCAGGTGGGGCTTGTCCGGGGAGCTGTTTTTT. Translating gives CASRWGLSGELFF.

This chain uses TRBV25-1 with TRBJ2-5; maybe TRBD1 (5 bases). The CDR3 sequence is 14 residues long. Germline V gene sequence: CDR1 MGHDK, CDR2 SYGVNS. The V gene lost 3 bases and the J gene lost 1 base, with 9 bases spanning the gap. CDR3 sequence: CASSDVQGQETQYF. The CDR3 bases are TGTGCCAGCAGTGATGTCCAGGGCCAAGAGACCCAGTACTTC.

The V and J genes are TRBV10-3 and TRBJ2-2; TRBD1 is a possible D gene (5 bases). CDR3 length: 14 residues. V lost 8 bases and J 1 base, leaving 11 bases between the germline ends. Germline V gene sequence: CDR1 ENHRY, CDR2 SYGVKD. CDR3 nucleotides: TGTGCCATCTCCGCGACAGAGAACACCGGGGAGCTGTTTTTT. This translates into CAISATENTGELFF.

The chain has TRBV3-1 (or the pseudogene TRBV3-2) and TRBJ1-5; 9 bases match TRBD1. Germline V CDR1 and CDR2: LGHDT, YNNKEL (reference sequence). V was clipped by 2 bases and J by 4 bases; unmatched bases: 9. CDR3 size: 17 residues. The DNA for the CDR3 is TGTGCCAGCAGCCAACCAGCGGGGACAGGGCAGAATCAGCCCCAGCATTTT. Its protein product is CASSQPAGTGQNQPQHF.

The sample holds one count of this clone. The chain couples TRBV27 to TRBJ2-7, with 11 bases aligning to TRBD1. Germline CDR1 and CDR2: MNHEY and SMNVEV (reference sequence). The CDR3 sequence is 15 residues long. The ends lost 8 bases at V and 3 bases at J; junction bases unmatched: 9. As DNA, the CDR3 is TGTGCCAGCCGCATAGCCGGGACAGGGGGCTACGAGCAGTACTTC. Translating it yields CASRIAGTGGYEQYF.

V and J are TRBV5-1 and TRBJ1-1, with D uncertain. V was pared by 4 bases and J by 1 base, with 14 bases between. The CDR3 sequence is 15 residues long. CDR1 and CDR2 from the germline V gene are SGHRS and YFSETQ. In DNA form, the CDR3 reads TGCGCCAGCAGCCTGGGAAGCCTTGGGAACACTGAAGCTTTCTTT. Translated, it gives CASSLGSLGNTEAFF.

V gene TRBV5-8 combines with J gene TRBJ2-1; 12 nucleotides align to TRBD2. The CDR3 covers 16 residues. Germline assignment: CDR1 SGHTS and CDR2 YDEGEE. After removal of 3 bases from V and 7 bases from J, the junction contained 8 bases not matched to a gene. The CDR3, as DNA: TGTGCCAGCAGCTCCCTAGCGGGAGGGCCTAGTAATGAGCAGTTCTTC. Encoded protein: CASSSLAGGPSNEQFF.

The chain employs TRBV2 and TRBJ1-5, with 9 positions matching TRBD1. The CDR3 is 15 residues long. Germline values: CDR1 SNHLY, CDR2 FYNNEI. The ends lost 6 bases at V and 2 bases at J; junction bases unmatched: 5. CDR3 in amino acids: CASSPTGGGNQPQHF. DNA for the CDR3: TGTGCCAGCAGCCCGACAGGGGGTGGCAATCAGCCCCAGCATTTT.

The chain joins TRBV5-6 to TRBJ2-7; 7 bases align to TRBD1. The V gene end was trimmed by 3 bases and the J gene end by 7 bases; junction bases not matched to a gene: 7. The CDR3 totals 13 residues. Looked up from germline, CDR1 is SGHDT and CDR2 is YYEEEE. The CDR3 reads CASSSLDRWEQYF. In DNA, the CDR3 is TGTGCCAGCAGCTCCCTGGACAGGTGGGAGCAGTACTTC.

The chain is built from TRBV7-8 and TRBJ2-7; weak D call: TRBD2 (5 bases). The CDR3 is 14 residues long. V lost 6 bases to trimming and J lost 1 base, with 13 bases between them. The V gene's germline CDR1 is SGHVS and CDR2 FQNEAQ. CDR3 DNA sequence: TGTGCCAGCAGGCCCGGACTTAATTCCTACGAGCAGTACTTC. This codes for CASRPGLNSYEQYF.

The genes are TRBV7-2 and TRBJ1-2; no clear D. Trimming took off 2 bases at V and 12 bases at J, with 10 bases between the two ends. The CDR3 consists of 11 residues. In germline, CDR1 is SGHTA, CDR2 FQGNSA. The CDR3 nucleotides are TGTGCCAGCAGCTTACTGCTAGGTCACACCTTC. The encoded protein is CASSLLLGHTF.

The genes are TRBV4-3 and TRBJ2-1; D perhaps matches TRBD2 (6 bases). The CDR3 length is 18 residues. V lost 0 bases and J lost 2, with 17 bases in between. The germline CDR1 and CDR2 sequences are LGHNA and YSLEER. The CDR3 loop reads CASSQDRSGAGPYNEQFF. CDR3 sequence (DNA): TGCGCCAGCAGCCAAGATAGGAGTGGGGCGGGACCCTACAATGAGCAGTTCTTC.

This rearrangement joins TRBV28 to TRBJ2-7; TRBD1 matches at 8 bases. The ends lost 6 bases at V and 1 base at J; junction bases unmatched: 2. The germline gives CDR1 MDHEN, CDR2 SYDVKM. The CDR3 loop spans 13 amino acids. CDR3 in DNA: TGTGCCAGCAGCCGGACAGGGTCCTACGAGCAGTACTTC. Its protein product is CASSRTGSYEQYF.

The chain uses TRBV4-1 and TRBJ2-3; D perhaps matches TRBD1 (6 bases). The CDR3 has 21 residues. V gave up 0 bases and J gave up 5 bases, with 30 bases separating them. The germline V gene encodes CDR1 MGHRA and CDR2 YSYEKL. This chain's CDR3 is CASSQDKKDVDKGERRDTQYF. CDR3 in DNA: TGCGCCAGCAGCCAAGATAAAAAAGATGTTGACAAGGGGGAGAGGAGAGATACGCAGTATTTT.

The V gene is TRBV2, the J gene TRBJ2-2; D possibly corresponds to TRBD1 (8 bases). The CDR3 extends over 15 amino acids. V was trimmed by 1 base and J by 5 bases, leaving 11 bases between them. Germline CDR1 and CDR2: SNHLY and FYNNEI. The CDR3 region has the DNA TGTGCCAGCAGTGAAGACAGGGGGGGTACCGGGGAGCTGTTTTTT. Translating it yields CASSEDRGGTGELFF.

This chain joins TRBV27 and TRBJ2-5; D might be TRBD2 (5 bases). The V gene lost 7 bases and the J gene lost 3 bases, with 15 bases spanning the gap. Germline V gene data show CDR1 as MNHEY and CDR2 as SMNVEV (reference sequence). There are 14 residues in the CDR3. The CDR3: CASKDSVIEETQYF. DNA of the CDR3: TGTGCCAGCAAGGATAGCGTAATTGAAGAGACCCAGTACTTC.

This clone was seen more than once but under ten times. The J gene is TRBJ1-2, the V gene TRBV19; D may be TRBD1 (6 bases). The ends were cut back, 5 bases at V and 6 bases at J, with 13 bases in the middle. This CDR3 spans 13 amino acids. Germline assignment: CDR1 LNHDA and CDR2 SQIVND (reference sequence). Here the CDR3 reads CASSSGVRNGYTF. The CDR3 DNA follows: TGTGCCAGTAGTTCAGGGGTACGGAATGGCTACACCTTC.

The chain links TRBV11-2 to TRBJ2-7; 9 nucleotides match TRBD1. The CDR3 length is 16 residues. V gave up 0 bases and J gave up 3 bases; unmatched junction bases: 6. Germline V gene data show CDR1 as SGHAT and CDR2 as FQNNGV. CDR3 sequence: CASSLDPGQGLYEQYF. The CDR3 bases are TGTGCCAGCAGCTTAGATCCGGGACAGGGACTCTACGAGCAGTACTTC.

The chain uses TRBV30 and TRBJ1-1, with D hard to call. This CDR3 comprises 13 residues. With 2 bases removed from V and 6 bases from J, the gap between germline ends came to 13 bases. In germline, CDR1 is GTSNPN, CDR2 SVGIG (reference sequence). CDR3 sequence (DNA): TGTGCCTGGAGTTACGGGGTAGGCGCTGAAGCTTTCTTT. Its protein is CAWSYGVGAEAFF. The whole variable domain, filled in from reference TRBV30 and TRBJ1-1, reads SQTIHQWPATLVQPVGSPLSLECTVEGTSNPNLYWYRQAAGRGLQLLFYSVGIGQISSEVPQNLSASRPQDRQFILSSKKLLLSDSGFYLCAWSYGVGAEAFFGQGTRLTVV.

V is TRBV11-1 and J is TRBJ2-7; a possible D gene is TRBD1 (6 bases). The CDR3 is 13 residues long. Germline lookup yields CDR1 SGHAT and CDR2 FQDESV (reference sequence). The V end was cut by 5 bases, the J end by 5 bases, with 13 bases between. The CDR3 DNA reads TGTGCCAGCAGCGTAGGACAGAAAGACGAGCAGTACTTC. Translation: CASSVGQKDEQYF.

The chain joins TRBV3-1 (or the pseudogene TRBV3-2) to TRBJ2-7; 8 nucleotides line up with TRBD1. The germline CDR1 and CDR2 sequences are LGHDT and YNNKEL (reference sequence). Losses at the gene ends were 5 bases for V and 0 bases for J; bases not matched to a gene: 6. The length of the CDR3 is 15 residues. This chain's CDR3 is CASSLPGQDSYEQYF. The CDR3 coding sequence is TGTGCCAGCAGCTTACCGGGACAGGACTCCTACGAGCAGTACTTC.

This clone came up a few times. The V call is TRBV3-1 (or the pseudogene TRBV3-2), the J call TRBJ1-5; possibly TRBD1 for D (6 bases). The CDR3 runs to 14 residues. Looked up from germline, CDR1 is LGHDT and CDR2 is YNNKEL (reference sequence). The V end lost 1 base, the J end lost 2 bases, and 6 bases lay between the germline ends. CDR3 protein: CASSQGQGNQPQHF. The CDR3 nucleotides read TGTGCCAGCAGCCAAGGACAGGGCAATCAGCCCCAGCATTTT.

The chain uses TRBV7-3 and TRBJ2-1; D is possibly TRBD1 (5 bases). Germline V gene data show CDR1 as SGHTA and CDR2 as FQGTGA. V lost 1 base and J 5 bases, leaving 18 bases between the germline ends. CDR3 size: 17 residues. The CDR3 is CASSLSYPPFRDNEQFF. Written as DNA, the CDR3 is TGTGCCAGCAGCTTAAGTTACCCCCCTTTCAGGGACAATGAGCAGTTCTTC.

In this sample, this clone turned up once. The chain carries TRBV28 and TRBJ2-3; D not certain. Germline CDR1 reads MDHEN; CDR2 reads SYDVKM. The length of the CDR3 is 14 residues. V gave up 10 bases and J gave up 5 bases, with 19 bases separating them. The CDR3 nucleotides read TGTGCCACCAGGTCGGTTCGGGTGGGAGATACGCAGTATTTT. It specifies CATRSVRVGDTQYF.